The clone carrying this TCR beta chain was counted many times. Its antigen is still unknown. These data originate in a study of T cells in Graves' hyperthyroidism and ophthalmopathy. V was cut by 2 bases and J by 6 bases, with 8 bases left in between. The CDR3 extends over 13 amino acids. Looked up from germline, CDR1 is SGHVS and CDR2 is FQNEAQ. Amplified TCR beta CDR3 regions came from RNA transcripts. In the first-round RT-PCR of the TCR CDR3, the HTBI primer set was used. One entry per CDR3 protein, called by TCRdb with MiXCR from the multiplex PCR reads. The table shows about 600,000 distinct CDR3 sequences, with approximately 15% occurring only once. Study-level points and caveats: Most thyroid-expanded clonotypes above 0.001 were also found in blood.

The chain joins TRBV7-8 to TRBJ1-5, with D unclear. This receptor was identified in a woman in her thirties or forties with Graves' ophthalmopathy. The specimen was blood. In DNA, the CDR3 is TGTGCCAGCAGCTTAAGTCTTGCTCAGCCCCAGCATTTT. It encodes CASSLSLAQPQHF.